These 23 T cell receptor beta chains were all obtained from the same sample, sequenced in a study of blood T cells in healthy people across ages. PCR was performed a second time for roughly 6 to 12 cycles using a sample-barcoded 5' primer and a J-beta primer mix. Each CDR3 protein gets one entry after TCRdb re-called the 5' RACE reads with MiXCR. The sample includes about 930,000 distinct CDR3 sequences, 29% of them seen just once. These data also featured in a second study, about T cells of mothers and their children.

What was sequenced was blood. Receptor source: a woman in her thirties or forties in good health.

This chain uses TRBV9 with TRBJ2-5, with D possibly being TRBD1 or TRBD2 (6 bases each). With the DNA end fitting TRBJ2-7 better, the J assignment may be wrong. Germline CDR1 and CDR2: SGDLS and YYNGEE. CDR3 length equals 15 residues. CDR3 bases: TGTGCCAGCAGCGTAGACAGGGAGGACTACGACGAGCAGTACTTC. This codes for CASSVDREDYDEQYF.

The rearrangement joins TRBV5-5 to TRBJ2-5, with 11 bases lining up with TRBD2. The CDR3 runs to 16 residues. CDR1 and CDR2 (germline): SGHKS, YYEKEE (reference sequence). J gave up 5 bases and V 4 bases, and 10 bases lay outside the gene matches. CDR3 in amino acids: CASSVGTSGTLETQYF. The CDR3 bases are TGTGCCAGCAGCGTCGGGACTAGCGGTACGCTGGAGACCCAGTACTTC.

This clonotype was observed once. This rearrangement joins TRBV7-9 to TRBJ2-1; 8 nucleotides match TRBD1. The length of the CDR3 is 14 residues. The J segment lost 13 bases and the V segment lost 8 bases, leaving 16 bases of the junction unmatched. Germline loops: CDR1 SEHNR, CDR2 FQNEAQ (reference sequence). The CDR3 region has the DNA TGTGCCAGCCGGGAGACAGGGGCGGATGAGACCCAGTTCTTC. It is translated as CASRETGADETQFF.

The chain is built from TRBV5-6 and TRBJ2-1; 7 bases map to TRBD2. There are 14 residues in the CDR3. V shed 4 bases, J shed 3 bases, and the junction held 4 bases outside the gene matches. Germline V lookup: CDR1 SGHDT, CDR2 YYEEEE. As DNA, the CDR3 is TGTGCCAGCAGCCAAGGGACTAACTACAATGAGCAGTTCTTC. Protein product: CASSQGTNYNEQFF.

This clonotype was counted a few times. This rearrangement joins TRBV28 to TRBJ2-7; TRBD1 agrees at 7 bases. CDR3 length equals 14 residues. After removal of 6 bases from V and 3 bases from J, the junction contained 8 bases not matched to a gene. Germline V gene lookup returns CDR1 MDHEN and CDR2 SYDVKM. In DNA form, the CDR3 reads TGTGCCAGCAGGCCGGGACAGAGAATCTACGAGCAGTACTTC. This sequence encodes CASRPGQRIYEQYF.

As to this clonotype: A much larger clone differs from this one at a single base, so this may be a read error. The J gene is TRBJ2-5, the V gene TRBV4-1, with 7 bases aligning to TRBD2. TRBJ2-7 explains the end of the DNA better; the J call may be wrong. Germline V lookup: CDR1 MGHRA, CDR2 YSYEKL. This CDR3 has 15 amino acids. CDR3 in amino acids: CASSQENGGFGEQYF. In DNA form, the CDR3 reads TGCGCCAGCAGCCAAGAGAACGGGGGGTTTGGCGAGCAGTACTTC.

This clonotype has a single count. The chain uses TRBV5-1 and TRBJ2-1, with a weak D call TRBD1 (5 bases). CDR1 SGHRS and CDR2 YFSETQ come from the germline V gene. The CDR3 is made up of 15 amino acids. V lost 0 bases to trimming and J lost 7 bases, with 14 bases between them. The CDR3 protein is CASSLAGPPTNEQFF. The DNA of the CDR3 is TGCGCCAGCAGCTTGGCAGGGCCCCCAACAAATGAGCAGTTCTTC.

This clonotype has at least ten counts. CDR3 in DNA: TGTGCCAGCAGTTTGGGGGGGGGCACTTATACGCAGTATTTT. This sequence encodes CASSLGGGTYTQYF. V usage is TRBV28 and J usage is TRBJ2-3; maybe TRBD2 (7 bases). The length of the CDR3 is 14 residues. Trimming cost V 3 bases and J 7 bases, with 14 bases left between them. Per the germline V gene, CDR1 is MDHEN and CDR2 is SYDVKM.

This clonotype occurred a few times. The V call is TRBV28, the J call TRBJ1-5, with D possibly being TRBD1 (6 bases). This CDR3 contains 20 residues. Germline assignment: CDR1 MDHEN and CDR2 SYDVKM. V lost 4 bases and J lost 4, with 29 bases in between. The CDR3 loop reads CASSSFGSESPDRFNQPQHF. The CDR3 DNA is TGTGCCAGCAGTTCCTTCGGATCTGAGTCACCAGACAGGTTTAATCAGCCCCAGCATTTT.

This clonotype was detected ten times or more. V usage is TRBV29-1 and J usage is TRBJ1-2; D is perhaps TRBD1 (6 bases). The length of the CDR3 is 15 residues. Germline V gives CDR1 SQVTM, CDR2 ANQGSEA. Trimming pared 5 bases from V and 3 bases from J, leaving 19 bases between. CDR3 protein: CSVLLGRGPYYGYTF. Written as DNA, the CDR3 is TGCAGCGTTCTTCTTGGCAGGGGACCCTACTATGGCTACACCTTC.

About this clonotype itself: The junction and the germline gene differ at one end; a read error may be behind it. The J gene is TRBJ2-6, the V gene TRBV7-3; D possibly matches TRBD1 or TRBD2 (6 bases each). The CDR3 has 16 residues. Germline loops: CDR1 SGHTA, CDR2 FQGTGA. CDR3 amino acids: CASSLDSGAGTNVLTF. In DNA, the CDR3 is TGTGCCAGCAGCTTAGATTCGGGGGCTGGGACCAACGTCCTGACTTTC.

This clonotype was counted a few times. One end of the junction is discordant with germline, which a read error may explain. The rearrangement joins TRBV9 to TRBJ1-2; D is perhaps TRBD1 (6 bases). CDR1 and CDR2 from the germline V gene are SGDLS and YYNGEE. The CDR3 runs 13 residues. In DNA, the CDR3 is TGTACCAGCAGCGTAGAGGGGGGTAGCGGCTACACCTTC. It yields the protein CTSSVEGGSGYTF.

A remark on this clonotype: This could be a read error, since a much larger clone is one nucleotide away. This chain links TRBV29-1 with TRBJ1-3; TRBD1 is a possible D gene (6 bases). Germline CDR1 is SQVTM and CDR2 is ANQGSEA. The CDR3 loop spans 14 amino acids. The CDR3 loop is CSAELGAKGNTIYF. CDR3 sequence (DNA): TGCAGCGCTGAACTGGGGGCGAAGGGAAACACCATATATTTT.

The chain carries TRBV6-6 and TRBJ2-5; 10 nucleotides match TRBD2. Per germline, CDR1 MNHNY and CDR2 SVGAGI (reference sequence). There are 16 residues in the CDR3. V lost 0 bases to trimming and J lost 5 bases; unmatched junction nucleotides: 6. In nucleotides, the CDR3 is TGTGCCAGCAGTTACTCGAGGAGCGGGGGGGCCGAGACCCAGTACTTC. Amino acids: CASSYSRSGGAETQYF.

The chain carries TRBV6-1 and TRBJ2-7; D perhaps matches TRBD2 (6 bases). There are 13 residues in the CDR3. The germline CDR1 and CDR2 sequences are MNHNS and SASEGT. The CDR3 nucleotides read TGTGCGACTAGGGGCACAGGAGGGATCGAGCAGTACTTC. Amino acid sequence: CATRGTGGIEQYF.

This clonotype was observed a few times. The V gene is TRBV3-1, the J gene TRBJ1-4; D remains unclear. The germline CDR1 and CDR2 sequences are LGHDT and YNNKEL (reference sequence). The CDR3 runs to 14 residues. V was cut by 8 bases and J by 0 bases, with 10 bases left in between. CDR3 nucleotide sequence: TGTGCCAGCGCCCCCAGCCCAACTAATGAAAAACTGTTTTTT. Translation gives CASAPSPTNEKLFF.

The chain recombines TRBV7-2 with TRBJ2-3; 8 bases line up with TRBD2. V was clipped by 5 bases and J by 2 bases; unmatched bases: 6. This CDR3 has 15 amino acids. In germline, CDR1 is SGHTA, CDR2 FQGNSA. CDR3: CASSMVAGTTDTQYF. For the CDR3, the DNA is TGTGCCAGCAGCATGGTAGCGGGAACCACAGATACGCAGTATTTT.

The chain combines TRBV4-3 with TRBJ1-1; D not resolved. The germline V and J ends were trimmed by 0 bases and 0 bases, with 11 bases remaining between them. The germline V gene has CDR1 LGHNA and CDR2 YSLEER. CDR3 size: 16 residues. The CDR3 DNA sequence: TGCGCCAGCAGCCAAGATGAAGGAACAATGAACACTGAAGCTTTCTTT. This codes for CASSQDEGTMNTEAFF.

This clonotype showed up many times. The chain is built from TRBV20-1 and TRBJ2-7, with D possibly matching TRBD2 (5 bases). Looked up from germline, CDR1 is DFQATT and CDR2 is SNEGSKA (reference sequence). The CDR3 length is 16 residues. The V end was cut by 1 base, the J end by 5 bases, with 21 bases between. The CDR3 reads CSARVGPRTPQDEQYF. The CDR3 region has the DNA TGCAGTGCTAGAGTGGGCCCCCGGACTCCCCAGGACGAGCAGTACTTC.

A few counts support this clonotype. The V gene is TRBV10-3, the J gene TRBJ2-5; no reliable D call. Trimming shortened V by 0 bases and J by 5 bases, and 7 bases separated the two germline ends. This CDR3 spans 13 amino acids. Looked up from germline, CDR1 is ENHRY and CDR2 is SYGVKD. The CDR3 DNA reads as TGTGCCATCAGTGAGTCGAGCTTCGAGACCCAGTACTTC. This sequence encodes CAISESSFETQYF.

Only a few counts were recorded for this clonotype. This chain joins TRBV5-1 and TRBJ2-7, with TRBD1 as a possible D gene (6 bases). The CDR3 runs to 21 residues. Trimming removed 0 bases at V and 4 bases at J, with 32 bases between. Per germline, CDR1 SGHRS and CDR2 YFSETQ. CDR3 amino acids: CASSLELASPGVMGPRYEQYF. The CDR3 nucleotides read TGCGCCAGCAGCTTGGAATTGGCTTCGCCAGGGGTTATGGGCCCGAGATACGAGCAGTACTTC.

This clonotype has just a few counts. With a much larger clone just one base away, this may be a read error. This sequence joins TRBV27 and TRBJ2-7, with 8 bases identical to TRBD2. Germline-derived CDR1 and CDR2 are MNHEY and SMNVEV (reference sequence). The CDR3 sequence is 15 residues long. V lost 7 bases to trimming and J lost 5 bases; unmatched junction nucleotides: 13. In DNA form, the CDR3 reads TGTGCCAGCAACCAACGGGGGGGCTCAAGCCACGAGCAGTACTTC. Its translation: CASNQRGGSSHEQYF.

The chain carries TRBV6-1 and TRBJ2-1; D is tentatively TRBD1 or TRBD2 (5 bases each). Matching the DNA end better, TRBJ2-7 makes the J call doubtful. The CDR3 loop spans 16 amino acids. CDR1 and CDR2 (germline): MNHNS, SASEGT. The DNA of the CDR3 is TGTGCCAGCAGGTCATTCCCCGGGACGCTTGGCAATGAGCAGTACTTC. Protein product: CASRSFPGTLGNEQYF.